These T cell receptor beta chains were read from a single sample in a study of shared clonotypes between healthy human individuals. Clones were read by immunoSEQ multiplex PCR, and TCRdb kept only the in-frame ones, dropping some. The sample contains some 2,500,000 clones, around 90% of which appear only once. The sample was naive CD4+ T cells from PBMCs. These receptor sequences come from a young man in good health. Some clones in this sample may be carry-over from other donors' samples. The CDR3 runs from the conserved cysteine through the conserved F or W. Fields, in order: J gene, D gene, clone size, V gene, CDR3 DNA, CDR3 protein. A D gene is named only where the DNA matches it firmly. The listing skips clone size in some rows; elsewhere it reads once, few, many or a size class.

TRBJ2-2 | NA | NA | TRBV9 | TGTGCCAGCAGCGTAGCTAGCGTGAACACCGGGGAGCTGTTTTTT | CASSVASVNTGELFF
TRBJ2-4 | NA | NA | TRBV11-2 | TGTGCCAGCAGCTTAGTATTCAACATTCAGTACTTC | CASSLVFNIQYF
TRBJ2-7 | NA | once | TRBV4-1 | TGCGCCAGCAGCCAAGACTTAAGGATGGACGAGCAGTACTTC | CASSQDLRMDEQYF
TRBJ2-7 | TRBD2 | NA | TRBV9 | TGTGCCAGCAGCCCCCGAGGGCATAGCGGGAACTACGAGCAGTACTTC | CASSPRGHSGNYEQYF
TRBJ2-2 | NA | NA | TRBV18 | TGTGCCAGCTCGCCCGAGCTACCTAACAGGGCGTCCGGGGAGCTGTTTTTT | CASSPELPNRASGELFF
TRBJ2-7 | NA | NA | TRBV5-4 | TGTGCCAGCAGCTTGTTTCCAGCTAACTACGAGCAGTACTTC | CASSLFPANYEQYF
TRBJ2-7 | TRBD1 | NA | TRBV6-5 | TGTGCCAGCAGTTACTCTGGGACAGGGGTCGAGCAGTACTTC | CASSYSGTGVEQYF
TRBJ2-5 | NA | NA | TRBV9 | TGTGCCAGCAGCGTGACCCCTGCCGCAGCCGAGACCCAGTACTTC | CASSVTPAAAETQYF
TRBJ2-1 | NA | NA | TRBV5-1 | TGCGCCAGCAGCTTGGCAACTAGCTACAATGAGCAGTTCTTC | CASSLATSYNEQFF
TRBJ1-2 | NA | NA | TRBV6-1 | TGTGCCAGCGGGCGGCCCTACTATGGCTACACCTTC | CASGRPYYGYTF
TRBJ2-5 | NA | NA | TRBV18 | TGTGCCAGCTCGTACCTCTTGGGGGCAAAGGAGACCCAGTACTTC | CASSYLLGAKETQYF
TRBJ2-7 | TRBD2 | once | TRBV28 | TGTGCCAGCAGAGTAGGACTAGCGGACTCCTACGAGCAGTACTTC | CASRVGLADSYEQYF
TRBJ2-4 | NA | NA | TRBV6-1 | TGTGCCAGCAGTGGTACTAGCCCGGACATTCAGTACTTC | CASSGTSPDIQYF
TRBJ2-3 | TRBD2 | NA | TRBV2 | TGTGCCAGCAGTGTTGGATTCGGCGGGAGGGCCGGAGATACGCAGTATTTT | CASSVGFGGRAGDTQYF
TRBJ2-2 | TRBD1 | NA | TRBV12-5 | TGTGCTAGTGGTTTAATTACCCGGACAGGGAACACCGGGGAGCTGTTTTTT | CASGLITRTGNTGELFF
TRBJ2-5 | NA | NA | TRBV11-3 | TGTGCCAGCAGCTTAGGGACGGAAGAGACCCAGTACTTC | CASSLGTEETQYF
TRBJ2-5 | NA | NA | TRBV18 | TGTGCCAGCTCACCACTGGGGGAGACCCAGTACTTC | CASSPLGETQYF
TRBJ1-5 | TRBD1 | NA | TRBV5-1 | TGCGCCAGCAGCTTGGGGACAGGGCCCGATCAGCCCCAGCATTTT | CASSLGTGPDQPQHF
TRBJ2-7 | NA | NA | TRBV5-4 | TGTGCCAGCAGCTTAGGTCAGGGGCTCTACGAGCAGTACTTC | CASSLGQGLYEQYF
TRBJ2-2 | TRBD2 | NA | TRBV7-8 | TGTGCCAGCAGCAGTACCGGGAGGTTCGGGGAGCTGTTTTTT | CASSSTGRFGELFF